These T cell receptor beta chains were read from a single sample in a study of shared clonotypes between healthy human individuals. Sequenced by immunoSEQ multiplex PCR; TCRdb stores in-frame clones only, minus some. The sample holds some 2,000,000 clones, roughly 95% seen once. Sequenced: naive CD4+ T cells sorted from blood. The receptors stem from a man aged 18 to 29 in good health. The CDR3 runs from the conserved cysteine through the conserved F or W. A D gene is named only where the DNA matches it firmly.

D gene	J gene	V gene	CDR3 protein	CDR3 DNA
-	TRBJ1-2	TRBV9	CASSVGVGIYTF	TGTGCCAGCAGCGTAGGGGTGGGGATCTACACCTTC
TRBD1	TRBJ2-2	TRBV30	CAWSDLGTGGELFF	TGTGCCTGGAGTGATCTCGGGACAGGCGGGGAGCTGTTTTTT
-	TRBJ2-7	TRBV12-5	CASGKEGPGHEQYF	TGTGCTAGTGGTAAAGAGGGACCCGGCCACGAGCAGTACTTC
TRBD1	TRBJ1-1	TRBV19	CASRTTGAVGDTEAFF	TGTGCCAGTAGGACAACAGGGGCCGTAGGGGACACTGAAGCTTTCTTT
-	TRBJ1-5	TRBV19	CASRGSHQPQHF	TGTGCCAGTCGGGGGTCGCATCAGCCCCAGCATTTT
-	TRBJ1-2	TRBV5-6	CASSLEAGINYGYTF	TGTGCCAGCAGCTTGGAGGCAGGGATTAACTATGGCTACACCTTC
TRBD1	TRBJ1-2	TRBV5-1	CASSTGEGNYGYTF	TGCGCCAGCAGCACAGGGGAGGGTAACTATGGCTACACCTTC
TRBD1	TRBJ2-7	TRBV5-4	CASSLGQGQEQYF	TGTGCCAGCAGCCTTGGACAGGGCCAGGAGCAGTACTTC
-	TRBJ2-7	TRBV6-5	CASSYGSGGEQYF	TGTGCCAGCAGTTACGGGTCTGGGGGAGAGCAGTACTTC
-	TRBJ2-1	TRBV7-2	CASSLGSWEQFF	TGTGCCAGCAGCTTAGGTAGTTGGGAGCAGTTCTTC